Each of the 11 T cell receptor beta chains below was sequenced from the same sample in a study of T-cell reconstitution after alpha-beta-depleted transplantation in children. Unique molecular identifiers were used in preparing the TCRbeta library. TCRdb independently ran MiXCR on the PCR reads; one entry per CDR3 protein. The sample lists around 600,000 distinct CDR3 sequences; 20% to 25% were seen once. The sequencing here drew on PBMCs, mostly from graft donor cells, taken 360 days after TCRalphabeta/CD19-depleted stem cell transplant. These receptors originate from a boy in the first two years of life who had a stem cell transplant for acute myeloid leukemia, so the T cells may come from the graft donor.

The chain carries TRBV6-2 or TRBV6-3 and TRBJ2-3, with D tentatively TRBD2 (6 bases). CDR1 MNHEY and CDR2 SVGEGT come from the germline V gene. Trimming took off 5 bases at V and 4 bases at J, with 10 bases between the two ends. This CDR3 has 13 residues. The CDR3 protein is CASSRGTPDTQYF. In DNA, the CDR3 is TGTGCCAGCAGTCGGGGGACCCCAGATACGCAGTATTTT.

This clonotype came up a few times. V and J are TRBV12-5 and TRBJ2-7; tentatively, D is TRBD2 (5 bases). The CDR3 is made up of 12 amino acids. V lost 5 bases and J 5 bases, leaving 10 bases between the germline ends. Per the germline V gene, CDR1 is LGHNT and CDR2 is FRNRAP. CDR3 nucleotide sequence: TGTGCTAGTGGTCCTGGGAGTCACGAGCAGTACGTC. It translates to CASGPGSHEQYV.

This clonotype was observed many times. CDR3 amino acids: CASNSKGEAFF. CDR3 nucleotides: TGTGCCAGCAACTCGAAGGGTGAAGCTTTCTTT. The chain links TRBV12-3 or TRBV12-4 to TRBJ1-1; D is unclear. The CDR3 has 11 residues. V was cut by 7 bases and J by 7 bases, with 10 bases left in between.

Only a few counts were recorded for this clonotype. The chain is built from TRBV20-1 and TRBJ2-1, with TRBD2 identical over 9 bases. Germline CDR1 and CDR2: DFQATT and SNEGSKA (reference sequence). The CDR3 has 14 amino acids. The V gene end was trimmed by 6 bases and the J gene end by 5 bases; junction bases not matched to a gene: 8. CDR3: CSAGRGGMNNEQFF. The CDR3 region has the DNA TGCAGTGCCGGGCGGGGGGGGATGAACAATGAGCAGTTCTTC.

The V gene is TRBV6-5, the J gene TRBJ1-1; TRBD1 might be the D (6 bases). Trimming left V 2 bases short and J 4 bases short, with 17 bases between. The CDR3 length is 16 residues. Germline V CDR1 and CDR2: MNHEY, SVGAGI. CDR3: CASSYNPGDLSTEAFF. The CDR3 coding sequence is TGTGCCAGCAGTTACAACCCAGGGGACTTGAGCACTGAAGCTTTCTTT.

V gene TRBV7-2 combines with J gene TRBJ2-2, with D perhaps matching TRBD2 (5 bases). The CDR3 extends over 16 amino acids. V was clipped by 5 bases and J by 0 bases, with 13 bases between them. Germline lookup yields CDR1 SGHTA and CDR2 FQGNSA. DNA of the CDR3: TGTGCCAGCAGCCCCGGACTGGGATCGAACACCGGGGAGCTGTTTTTT. Encoded protein: CASSPGLGSNTGELFF.

This clonotype was found many times. The chain employs TRBV20-1 and TRBJ2-1; 9 bases match TRBD2. This CDR3 is 16 amino acids long. The germline V gene encodes CDR1 DFQATT and CDR2 SNEGSKA (reference sequence). V shed 1 base and J 4 bases; nucleotides not matched to a gene: 8. The CDR3 sequence is CSARGAGLAIYNEQFF. For the CDR3, the DNA is TGCAGTGCTAGAGGGGCGGGACTAGCAATTTACAATGAGCAGTTCTTC.

J is TRBJ2-7 and V is TRBV28; a possible D gene is TRBD1 (6 bases). Between the trimmed V and J ends, which lost 4 bases and 3 bases, there was a span of 13 bases. The CDR3 runs 14 residues. In germline, CDR1 is MDHEN, CDR2 SYDVKM. The CDR3 spells CASSSGHPFYEQYF. As DNA, the CDR3 is TGTGCCAGCAGTTCGGGACACCCCTTCTACGAGCAGTACTTC.

Ten or more counts support this clonotype. V and J are TRBV20-1 and TRBJ2-2; D is possibly TRBD1 or TRBD2 (5 bases each). From germline, CDR1 is DFQATT and CDR2 SNEGSKA (reference sequence). V was clipped by 4 bases and J by 3 bases, with 15 bases between them. The CDR3 spans 15 residues. The CDR3 sequence: CSATSEGSDTGELFF. CDR3 DNA: TGCAGTGCTACGAGCGAGGGGTCCGACACCGGGGAGCTGTTTTTT.

This chain links TRBV20-1 with TRBJ2-1; D gene uncertain. Trimming cost V 2 bases and J 1 base, with 6 bases left between them. This CDR3 region has 13 residues. In germline, CDR1 is DFQATT, CDR2 SNEGSKA (reference sequence). The CDR3 loop is CSARFRSYNEQFF. DNA of the CDR3: TGCAGTGCTAGATTCAGGTCCTACAATGAGCAGTTCTTC.

J is TRBJ2-1 and V is TRBV12-3 or TRBV12-4; 9 bases line up with TRBD2. The junction had 7 bases not matched to a gene; V was cut back by 4 bases and J by 9 bases. The CDR3 has 14 residues. CDR3 residues: CASSSSGGWVEQFF. CDR3 nucleotide sequence: TGTGCCAGCAGTTCCAGCGGGGGGTGGGTTGAGCAGTTCTTC.